This T cell receptor beta chain appears in the sequencing data of a study of CD8 T cells in Susac syndrome. The overall study: Patients with Susac syndrome had blood drawn and were at that point therapy-naive, on corticosteroids, or on intravenous immunoglobulin alone.

Reverse transcription of about 0.45 to 1 ug RNA was carried out with random hexamers. TCRdb analysed the immunoSEQ multiplex PCR reads with MiXCR anew, one entry per CDR3 protein. The sample lists 170,000 or so distinct CDR3 sequences, roughly 94% occurring once. The germline gives CDR1 MNHEY, CDR2 SVGEGT. V lost 6 bases to trimming and J lost 7 bases, with 7 bases between them. The CDR3 runs 11 residues. With respect to this clonotype: No antigen is known for it.

Findings and limits, study-wide: The study admitted that it had a relatively small number of individuals in its TCR sequencing and HLA analysis.

Sequencing was performed on CD4+ T cells from PBMCs. The sequence came from a human donor with Susac syndrome. This chain connects TRBV6-2 or TRBV6-3 to TRBJ2-1, with D uncertain. The CDR3 region has the DNA TGTGCCAGCAGGGCGATGAATGAGCAGTTCTTC. This encodes CASRAMNEQFF.